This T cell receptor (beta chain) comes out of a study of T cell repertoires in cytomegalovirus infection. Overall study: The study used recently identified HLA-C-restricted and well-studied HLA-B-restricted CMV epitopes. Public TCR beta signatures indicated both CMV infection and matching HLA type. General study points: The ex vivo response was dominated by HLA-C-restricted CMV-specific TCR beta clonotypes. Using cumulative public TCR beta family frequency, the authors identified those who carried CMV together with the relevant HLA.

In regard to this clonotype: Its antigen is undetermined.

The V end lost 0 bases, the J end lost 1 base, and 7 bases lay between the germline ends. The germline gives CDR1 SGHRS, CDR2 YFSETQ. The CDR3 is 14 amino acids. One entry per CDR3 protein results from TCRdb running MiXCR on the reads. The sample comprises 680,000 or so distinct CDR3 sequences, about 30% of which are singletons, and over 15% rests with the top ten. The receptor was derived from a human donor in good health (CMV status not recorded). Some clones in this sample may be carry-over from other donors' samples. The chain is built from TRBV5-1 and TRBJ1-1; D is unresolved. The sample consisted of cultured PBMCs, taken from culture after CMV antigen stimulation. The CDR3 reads CASSLERSNTEAFF. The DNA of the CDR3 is TGCGCCAGCAGCTTGGAACGATCGAACACTGAAGCTTTCTTT.